Sequencing of this TCR beta chain was carried out in a study of OX40 agonist ivuxolimab in advanced cancers. Study-wide background: Patients received ivuxolimab, an intravenous treatment, every 2 weeks at 0.01 to 10 mg/kg. In three patients, partial responses were observed, one with hepatocellular carcinoma and two with cutaneous melanoma.

Data came from immunoSEQ multiplex PCR; TCRdb stores just in-frame clones and leaves some out. The table includes roughly 65,000 clones, 80% detected once. Trimming took 2 bases from V and 3 from J; bases not matched to a gene: 5. The CDR3 loop spans 15 amino acids. The germline gives CDR1 KGHSH, CDR2 LQKENI. Source: CD4+ or CD8+ T cells sorted from blood, taken in a trial of the OX40 agonist ivuxolimab. The chain employs TRBV18 and TRBJ2-3; TRBD2 aligns across 7 bases. This TCR was sampled from an adult with an advanced solid tumor such as melanoma, head and neck, liver or kidney cancer. CDR3 sequence: CASSPSGAGTDTQYF. CDR3 coding DNA: TGTGCCAGCTCACCAAGCGGGGCTGGGACAGATACGCAGTATTTT.